This T cell receptor (beta chain) was recovered during a study of blood T cell repertoires in COVID-19. Turning to the study itself: Sources were T cells, B-cell-depleted T cells, or PBMCs; the material itself was cDNA or gDNA.

In the source study's methods: Amplification of reference gene primers provided the estimated nucleated cell counts. The assay was immunoSEQ multiplex PCR, and TCRdb's table has in-frame clones only and misses some. V and J calls and clone size are as listed in that table; D and trimming were resolved from the DNA. This repertoire shows about 81,000 clones, around 80% found once; its top ten account for around 6.9%. Trimming took 0 bases from V and 7 from J, leaving 16 bases between them. The CDR3 extends over 15 amino acids. Germline CDR1 SGHTA, CDR2 FQGNSA. The sequence derives from a human donor in a cohort sampled during active COVID-19. The chain joins TRBV7-2 to TRBJ2-7, with D possibly being TRBD1 (5 bases). Sample: peripheral blood. CDR3 nucleotides: TGTGCCAGCAGCTTAGCTGGCAGGGTACCTAGGGAGCAGTACTTC. Translated, it gives CASSLAGRVPREQYF.